This T cell receptor beta chain came from a study of a mutant IDH1 vaccine in newly diagnosed glioma. Study at large: Sex among treated patients split approximately 62% male, around 40% female; mean age was about 43 years. Receipt of radiotherapy, temozolomide, or both preceded the study, and most received both. The study, taken as a whole, reports: Most patients, about 93%, showed vaccine-induced immune responses.

V lost 8 bases and J lost 3, with 14 bases in between. The CDR3 is 14 amino acids. Germline-derived CDR1 and CDR2 are MNHNS and SASEGT. About this clone itself: Antigen unknown.

The time point was: baseline, week 1 (first vaccination visit). As to treatment: pre-vaccination baseline after standard-of-care therapy. Each astrocytoma in the donors was new, WHO grade 3 or 4, IDH1-mutant and ATRX-lost. Measured with immunoSEQ multiplex PCR; TCRdb has only the in-frame clones, and not every one. The data show tens of thousands of clones, over 70% seen once. The source is a woman aged 18 to 35 with glioma. Some clones in this sample may be carry-over from other donors' samples. This chain links TRBV6-1 with TRBJ1-5; D remains unclear. The sample here was peripheral blood mononuclear cells (PBMCs), taken from a glioma patient treated with radiotherapy, temozolomide or both. In DNA form, the CDR3 reads TGTGCCAGCCATTTAATCGGGTTCAATCAGCCCCAGCATTTT. It is translated as CASHLIGFNQPQHF.